The rows below give T cell receptor beta chains drawn from one sample of a study of Tregs in tolerant kidney transplant recipients. Here immunoSEQ multiplex PCR was the method, and the copy in TCRdb shows in-frame clones only, minus some. The table has about 110,000 clones, roughly 90% seen once; the top ten hold about 0.35%. Specimen: CD4+ T cells from blood, collected before the transplant. The receptors shown here come from a human donor who received a combined kidney and bone marrow transplant. The CDR3 runs from the conserved cysteine through the conserved F or W. The D gene is left open where the match is weak. Size values are once, few and many counts, or a class for expanded clones, and some rows have none.

>TRBV18|14|TRBJ1-1|TRBD1|.
CASSRQGELTEAFF
TGTGCCAGCTCCCGACAGGGGGAACTCACTGAAGCTTTCTTT
>TRBV5-4|12|TRBJ1-1|.|.
CASSPYGLEAFF
TGTGCCAGCAGCCCCTACGGTCTTGAAGCTTTCTTT
>TRBV7-6|18|TRBJ2-5|TRBD2|.
CASSLRPPTSGSGETQYF
TGTGCCAGCAGCTTAAGACCCCCGACTAGCGGGAGTGGAGAGACCCAGTACTTC
>TRBV27|16|TRBJ2-3|.|.
CASSLSIEGYTDTQYF
TGTGCCAGCAGTTTATCGATAGAGGGCTACACAGATACGCAGTATTTT
>TRBV19|13|TRBJ1-2|TRBD1|.
CASSGTGGFGYTF
TGTGCCAGTTCCGGGACAGGGGGGTTTGGCTACACCTTC
>TRBV6-5|12|TRBJ1-4|TRBD1|.
CASSSTGEKLFF
TGTGCCAGCAGTTCGACAGGGGAAAAACTGTTTTTT
>TRBV2|15|TRBJ2-1|.|.
CASSETSYSYNEQFF
TGTGCCAGCAGTGAGACTAGTTACTCCTACAATGAGCAGTTCTTC
>TRBV5-4|14|TRBJ2-7|TRBD1|few
CASSAGTVTYEQYF
TGTGCCAGCAGCGCCGGGACAGTTACCTACGAGCAGTACTTC
>TRBV15|16|TRBJ1-4|TRBD1|.
CATSRDPGQGGEKLFF
TGTGCCACCAGCAGAGATCCCGGACAGGGGGGTGAAAAACTGTTTTTT
>TRBV10-3|15|TRBJ1-5|.|.
CAISEGQGNNQPQHF
TGTGCCATCAGTGAAGGGCAGGGAAACAATCAGCCCCAGCATTTT
>TRBV5-1|14|TRBJ2-7|.|.
CASSFGTGWYEQYF
TGCGCCAGCAGCTTCGGAACAGGGTGGTACGAGCAGTACTTC
>TRBV30|13|TRBJ2-5|.|.
CAWSVRSGGSQYF
TGTGCCTGGAGTGTACGGTCAGGGGGGTCCCAGTACTTC
>TRBV7-6|13|TRBJ2-3|.|.
CASREGLTDTQYF
TGTGCCAGCAGGGAGGGACTCACAGATACGCAGTATTTT
>TRBV7-2|16|TRBJ2-7|TRBD2|.
CASTPSSGVASYEQYF
TGTGCCAGCACCCCCTCTAGCGGGGTGGCCTCCTACGAGCAGTACTTC
>TRBV29-1|11|TRBJ1-2|TRBD1|.
CSGQAGGGYTF
TGCAGCGGGCAAGCAGGGGGAGGCTACACCTTC
>TRBV6-5|13|TRBJ2-7|.|once
CASRPPGNYEQYF
TGTGCCAGCAGGCCCCCCGGGAACTACGAGCAGTACTTC
>TRBV9|14|TRBJ1-1|TRBD1|.
CASSVTGGDTEAFF
TGTGCCAGCAGCGTAACAGGGGGCGACACTGAAGCTTTCTTT
>TRBV29-1|14|TRBJ2-5|TRBD2|.
CSVRRGGAGETQYF
TGCAGCGTGCGCCGCGGGGGGGCCGGGGAGACCCAGTACTTC
>TRBV2|16|TRBJ1-5|.|few
CASSERKDRSNQPQHF
TGTGCCAGCAGTGAGAGGAAAGACAGGAGCAATCAGCCCCAGCATTTT
>TRBV29-1|15|TRBJ2-3|.|.
CSVGGGRNLADTQYF
TGCAGCGTTGGGGGGGGGCGGAACCTCGCAGATACGCAGTATTTT
>TRBV4-3|13|TRBJ2-5|TRBD2|once
CASSQGGGETQYF
TGCGCCAGCAGCCAGGGGGGGGGAGAGACCCAGTACTTC
>TRBV9|15|TRBJ2-7|TRBD2|.
CASSEWGEGSYEQYF
TGTGCCAGCAGCGAGTGGGGGGAGGGCTCCTACGAGCAGTACTTC
>TRBV2|12|TRBJ1-2|.|.
CASSEIWLVYTF
TGTGCCAGCAGTGAAATTTGGTTAGTCTACACCTTC
>TRBV4-1|14|TRBJ2-1|.|.
CASRGDWNYNEQFF
TGCGCCAGCAGGGGGGACTGGAACTACAATGAGCAGTTCTTC
>TRBV21-1|12|TRBJ2-3|.|.
CAGDRGRDTQYF
TGTGCCGGAGACAGGGGGAGAGATACGCAGTATTTT
>TRBV29-1|11|TRBJ2-7|.|.
CSVEDRNEQYF
TGCAGCGTTGAAGATAGAAACGAGCAGTACTTC